This entry is about one T cell receptor (beta chain). There are a few counts of this clonotype. Its antigen specificity is not known. One base away there is no much larger clone; base qualities are not given. These data originate in a study of blood T cells in healthy people across ages (dated by TCRdb to the mid-2010s). A note on the overall study: In model experiments, template switching captured roughly one uniquely barcoded TCR beta cDNA molecule for every two T cells. Using deep sequencing normalized with unique cDNA molecular identifiers, the study measured how TCR beta repertoire diversity changes with age. Donors were grouped into four age groups: young (average 16 years), middle-aged (less than 40), aged (about 60) and long-lived (around 82). Donors of different ages were randomly distributed across sequencing lanes to avoid experimental bias. Using the same blood draw, the study looked at two additional independent replicas of 1 million unique cDNA reads for two donors, one aged 18 to 30 and the other aged 80 or older. The full study reports these points: As age increased, observed TCR beta diversity per million T cells dropped in a roughly linear way, and a significant reduction was already evident by age approximately 40. Donor CMV infection status was unknown, potentially confounding age-related changes in expanded clonotypes. The long-lived group showed more naive CD4+ T cells, fewer expanded clones and increased TCR diversity than the aged group, suggesting age selection. Since profiling was done on bulk unsorted PBMCs, naive and antigen-experienced compartments could not be conclusively compared. Estimates of total diversity based on one million sequenced T cells were considered lower bounds and underestimates. There was a strong correlation between observed TCR beta diversity and the percentage of naive T cells measured by flow cytometry.

Library preparation was by 5' RACE. A second roughly 6 to 12 cycle PCR used a sample-barcoded 5' primer and a J-beta primer mix. A unique molecular identifier was introduced onto each TCR beta cDNA molecule by a template-switch 5' adaptor carrying 12 random nucleotides. At least 2.5 million CDR3-containing paired-end reads were obtained from each sample. First-strand cDNA was synthesized from all RNA with the Mint cDNA synthesis kit, primed by a TRBC-specific oligonucleotide. Following uracil-DNA glycosylase treatment, a first 18-cycle PCR with universal primers M1SS and BC2_uni_R was performed on all cDNA. Under the source paper's analysis protocol: For normalization, 1 million high-quality reads were randomly selected from each sample, with every read carrying a distinct molecular identifier. Reads with shared molecular identifiers were discarded instead of being binned into consensus sequences. MiTCR, run with a Q25 quality threshold and the strictest error-elimination algorithm, handled CDR3 identification, clonotype clustering and error correction. A nonparametric unseen species model with Euler transformation was used to estimate lower-bound total TCR beta diversity. Starting from the raw public reads, TCRdb applied fastp trimming at Q25, assembled clones with MiXCR and retained in-frame beta chains. A single entry per CDR3 protein holds the most common genes and DNA from its merged rows. The V and J calls and clone size are TCRdb's, not the authors'. Within this sample are 1.8 million or so distinct CDR3 sequences, with 30% to 40% of them counted one time only. The ten largest make up under 25% of the sample.

V sheds 3 bases and J sheds 1 base, leaving 15 bases between their ends. CDR1 and CDR2, looked up from the germline V gene (reference sequence), are DFQATT and SNEGSKA. Its CDR3 holds 15 amino acids, cysteine through phenylalanine. Only the CDR3 DNA stays, 45 bases, in frame from base 1. Systemically healthy Caucasian individuals from Russia, around 39 in total and aged about 6 to 95 years, were included as donors. Around 10 milliliters of peripheral blood were drawn from each donor into EDTA-treated Vacutainer tubes. Ficoll-Paque density-gradient centrifugation was used to isolate PBMCs, with at least 6.5 million per sample. Total RNA was extracted from PBMCs with Trizol reagent, with at least 5.5 micrograms obtained per sample. For every donor, an aliquot of PBMCs went through flow cytometry to measure the percentages of naive CD45RAhigh/CD27high T cells.

This sequence uses TRBV20-1 and TRBJ2-5, with TRBD2 tentatively as D gene (5 bases match). The sequenced sample consisted of blood. The source of this sequence is a human donor in good health. The CDR3 here reads CSAREARKGQETQYF. The sequence in DNA is TGCAGTGCTAGGGAGGCTAGGAAAGGCCAAGAGACCCAGTACTTC.